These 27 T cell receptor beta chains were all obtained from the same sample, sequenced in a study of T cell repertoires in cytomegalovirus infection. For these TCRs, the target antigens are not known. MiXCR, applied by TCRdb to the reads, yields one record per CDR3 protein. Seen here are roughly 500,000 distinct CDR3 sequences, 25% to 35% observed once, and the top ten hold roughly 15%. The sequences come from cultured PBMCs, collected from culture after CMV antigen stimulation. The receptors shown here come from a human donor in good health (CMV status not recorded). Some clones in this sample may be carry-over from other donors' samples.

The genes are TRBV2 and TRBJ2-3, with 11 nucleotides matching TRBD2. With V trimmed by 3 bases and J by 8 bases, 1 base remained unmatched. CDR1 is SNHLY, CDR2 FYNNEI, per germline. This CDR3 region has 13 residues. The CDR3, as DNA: TGTGCCAGCAGTGATCTAGCGGGGGGTACGCAGTATTTT. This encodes CASSDLAGGTQYF.

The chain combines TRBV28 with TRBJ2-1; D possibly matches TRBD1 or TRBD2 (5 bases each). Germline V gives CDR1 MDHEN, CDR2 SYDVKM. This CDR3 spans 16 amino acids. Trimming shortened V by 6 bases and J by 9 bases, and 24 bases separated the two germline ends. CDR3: CASSPFRDHRGGEQFF. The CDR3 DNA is TGTGCCAGCAGCCCATTCCGGGACCACCGAGGTGGTGAGCAGTTCTTC.

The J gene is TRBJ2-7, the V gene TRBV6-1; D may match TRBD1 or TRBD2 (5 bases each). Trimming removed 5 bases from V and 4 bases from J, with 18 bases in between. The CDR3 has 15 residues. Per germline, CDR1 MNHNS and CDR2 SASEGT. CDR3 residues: CASSQAPGPPYEQYV. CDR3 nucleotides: TGTGCCAGCAGTCAGGCTCCGGGGCCTCCGTACGAGCAGTACGTC.

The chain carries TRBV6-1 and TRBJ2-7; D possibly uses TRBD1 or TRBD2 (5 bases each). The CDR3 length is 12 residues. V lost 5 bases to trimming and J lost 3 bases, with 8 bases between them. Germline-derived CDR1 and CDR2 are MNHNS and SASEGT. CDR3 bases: TGTGCCAGCAGTCGGGACGACTACGAGCAGTACGTC. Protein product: CASSRDDYEQYV.

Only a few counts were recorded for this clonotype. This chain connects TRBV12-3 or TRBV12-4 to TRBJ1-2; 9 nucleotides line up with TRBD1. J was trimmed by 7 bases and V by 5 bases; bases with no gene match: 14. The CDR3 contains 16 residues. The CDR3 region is CASSPAGTGKFSGYTF. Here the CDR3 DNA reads TGTGCCAGCAGTCCCGCGGGGACAGGGAAATTTAGTGGCTACACCTTC.

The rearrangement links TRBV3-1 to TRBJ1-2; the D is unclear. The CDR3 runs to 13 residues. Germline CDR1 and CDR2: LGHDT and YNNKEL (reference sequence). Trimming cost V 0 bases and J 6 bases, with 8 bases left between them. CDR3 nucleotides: TGTGCCAGCAGCCAAGATCGGGCCGATGGCTACACCTTC. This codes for CASSQDRADGYTF.

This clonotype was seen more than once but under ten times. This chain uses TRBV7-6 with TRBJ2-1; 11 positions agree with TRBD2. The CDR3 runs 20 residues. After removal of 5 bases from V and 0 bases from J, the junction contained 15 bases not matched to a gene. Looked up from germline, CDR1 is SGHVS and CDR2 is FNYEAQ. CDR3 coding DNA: TGTGCCAGCAGCCCGCGACTAGCGGGATTAGGCGCTAGCTCCTACAATGAGCAGTTCTTC. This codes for CASSPRLAGLGASSYNEQFF. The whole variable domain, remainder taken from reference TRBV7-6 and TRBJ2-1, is GAGVSQSPRYKVTKRGQDVALRCDPISGHVSLYWYRQALGQGPEFLTYFNYEAQQDKSGLPNDRFSAERPEGSISTLTIQRTEQRDSAMYRCASSPRLAGLGASSYNEQFFGPGTRLTVL.

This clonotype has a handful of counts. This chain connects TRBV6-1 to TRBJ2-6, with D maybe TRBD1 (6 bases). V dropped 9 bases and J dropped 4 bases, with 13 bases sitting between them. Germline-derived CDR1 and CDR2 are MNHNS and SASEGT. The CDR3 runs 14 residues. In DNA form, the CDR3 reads TGTGCCAGTCCAACAGGGTTGGGGGCCAACGTCCTGACTTTC. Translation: CASPTGLGANVLTF.

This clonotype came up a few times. Written as DNA, the CDR3 is TGTGCCAGCAGCTCCCTAGGACAGGGTCTTGCTAATGAAAAACTGTTTTTT. This codes for CASSSLGQGLANEKLFF. The chain is built from TRBV28 and TRBJ1-4; TRBD1 matches 8 bases. V dropped 6 bases and J dropped 3; count of bases not matched to a gene: 12. Germline CDR1 reads MDHEN; CDR2 reads SYDVKM. CDR3 size: 17 residues.

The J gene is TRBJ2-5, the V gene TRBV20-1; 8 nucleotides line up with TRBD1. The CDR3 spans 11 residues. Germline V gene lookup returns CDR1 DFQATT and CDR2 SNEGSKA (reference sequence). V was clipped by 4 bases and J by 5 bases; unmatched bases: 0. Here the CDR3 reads CSANRGETQYF. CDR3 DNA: TGCAGTGCTAACAGGGGGGAGACCCAGTACTTC.

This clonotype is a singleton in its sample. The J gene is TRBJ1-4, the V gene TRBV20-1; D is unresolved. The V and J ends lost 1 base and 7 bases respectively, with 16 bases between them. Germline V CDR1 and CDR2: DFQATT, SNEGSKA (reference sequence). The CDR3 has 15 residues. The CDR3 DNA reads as TGCAGTGCTAGAGGCGGCGCGGAGCATGGTGAAAAACTGTTTTTT. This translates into CSARGGAEHGEKLFF.

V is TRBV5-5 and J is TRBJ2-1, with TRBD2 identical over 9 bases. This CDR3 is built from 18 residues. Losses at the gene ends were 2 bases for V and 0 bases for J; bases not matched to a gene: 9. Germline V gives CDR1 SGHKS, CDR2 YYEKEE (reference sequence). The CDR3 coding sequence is TGTGCCAGCAGCTTTTTAGCGGGAGTTTTGGCCTCCTACAATGAGCAGTTCTTC. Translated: CASSFLAGVLASYNEQFF.

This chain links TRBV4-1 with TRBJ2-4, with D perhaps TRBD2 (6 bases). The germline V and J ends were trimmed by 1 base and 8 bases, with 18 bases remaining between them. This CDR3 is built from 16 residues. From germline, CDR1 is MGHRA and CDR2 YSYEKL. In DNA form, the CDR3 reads TGCGCCAGCAGCCAAGGCTTCATCCAGCGGGTGCACATTCAGTACTTC. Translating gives CASSQGFIQRVHIQYF.

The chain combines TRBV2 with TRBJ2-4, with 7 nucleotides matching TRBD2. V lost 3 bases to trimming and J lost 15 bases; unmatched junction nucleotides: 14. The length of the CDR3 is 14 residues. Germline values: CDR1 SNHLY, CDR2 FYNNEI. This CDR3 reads CASSETMAGVSRYF. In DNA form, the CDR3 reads TGTGCCAGCAGTGAGACGATGGCGGGGGTGAGCCGGTACTTC.

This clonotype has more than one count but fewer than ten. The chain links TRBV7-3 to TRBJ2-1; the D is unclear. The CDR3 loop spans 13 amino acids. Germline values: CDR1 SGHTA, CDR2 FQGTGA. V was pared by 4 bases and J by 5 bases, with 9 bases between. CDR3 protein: CASSSYRDNEQFF. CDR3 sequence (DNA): TGTGCCAGCAGCTCCTACCGGGACAATGAGCAGTTCTTC.

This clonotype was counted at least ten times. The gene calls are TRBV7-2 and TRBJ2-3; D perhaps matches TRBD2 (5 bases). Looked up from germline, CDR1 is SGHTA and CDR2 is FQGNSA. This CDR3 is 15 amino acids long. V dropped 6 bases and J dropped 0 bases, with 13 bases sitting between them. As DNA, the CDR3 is TGTGCCAGCAGGCGGGCGGGTGCTAGCACAGATACGCAGTATTTT. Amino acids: CASRRAGASTDTQYF.

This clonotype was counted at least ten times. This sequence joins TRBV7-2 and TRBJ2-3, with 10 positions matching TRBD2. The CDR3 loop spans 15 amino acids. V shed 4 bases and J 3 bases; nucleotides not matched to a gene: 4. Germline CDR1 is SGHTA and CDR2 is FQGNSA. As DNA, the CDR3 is TGTGCCAGCAGCTCCGGAGCGGGAGGGACAGATACGCAGTATTTT. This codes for CASSSGAGGTDTQYF.

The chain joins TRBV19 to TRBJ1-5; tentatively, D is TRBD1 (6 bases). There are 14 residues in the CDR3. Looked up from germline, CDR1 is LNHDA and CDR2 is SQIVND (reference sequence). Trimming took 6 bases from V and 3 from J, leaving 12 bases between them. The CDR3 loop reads CASSRDTPNQPQHF. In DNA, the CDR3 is TGTGCCAGTAGCCGGGACACCCCCAATCAGCCCCAGCATTTT.

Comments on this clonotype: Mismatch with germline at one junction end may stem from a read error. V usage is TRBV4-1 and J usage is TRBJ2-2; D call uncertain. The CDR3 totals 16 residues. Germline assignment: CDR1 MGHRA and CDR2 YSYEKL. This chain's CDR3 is CASSQENVVWVGELFF. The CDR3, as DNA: TGTGCCAGCAGCCAAGAGAATGTGGTTTGGGTCGGGGAGCTGTTTTTT.

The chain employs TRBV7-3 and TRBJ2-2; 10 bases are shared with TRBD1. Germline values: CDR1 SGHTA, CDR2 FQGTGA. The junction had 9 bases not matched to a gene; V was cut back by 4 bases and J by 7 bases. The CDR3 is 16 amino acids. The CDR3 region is CASSSADRGLGGELFF. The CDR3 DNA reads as TGTGCCAGCAGCTCCGCCGACAGGGGGCTCGGCGGGGAGCTGTTTTTT.

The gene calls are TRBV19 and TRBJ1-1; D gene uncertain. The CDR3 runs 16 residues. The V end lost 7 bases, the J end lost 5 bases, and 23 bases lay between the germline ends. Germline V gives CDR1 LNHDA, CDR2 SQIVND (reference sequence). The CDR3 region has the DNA TGTGCCAGTACGAGTATGTTAGGGTCCCGAGGGACTGAAGCTTTCTTT. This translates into CASTSMLGSRGTEAFF.

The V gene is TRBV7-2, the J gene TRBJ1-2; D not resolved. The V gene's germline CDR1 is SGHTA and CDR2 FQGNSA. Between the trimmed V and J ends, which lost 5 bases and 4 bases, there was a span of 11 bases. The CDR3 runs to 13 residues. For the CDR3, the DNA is TGTGCCAGCAGCCCGACCCGGGGCTATGGCTACACCTTC. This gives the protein CASSPTRGYGYTF.

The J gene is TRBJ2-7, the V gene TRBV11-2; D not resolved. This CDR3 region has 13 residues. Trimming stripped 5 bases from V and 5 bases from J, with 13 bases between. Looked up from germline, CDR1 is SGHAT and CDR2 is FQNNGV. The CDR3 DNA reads TGTGCCAGCAGCCACTATTGGGTTCACGAGCAGTACTTC. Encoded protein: CASSHYWVHEQYF.

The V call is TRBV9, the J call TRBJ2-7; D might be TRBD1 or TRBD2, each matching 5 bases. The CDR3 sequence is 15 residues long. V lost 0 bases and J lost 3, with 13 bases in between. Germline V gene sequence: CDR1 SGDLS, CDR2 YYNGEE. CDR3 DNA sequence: TGTGCCAGCAGCGTAGTTCCAGGGACCCGCTACGAGCAGTACTTC. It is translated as CASSVVPGTRYEQYF.

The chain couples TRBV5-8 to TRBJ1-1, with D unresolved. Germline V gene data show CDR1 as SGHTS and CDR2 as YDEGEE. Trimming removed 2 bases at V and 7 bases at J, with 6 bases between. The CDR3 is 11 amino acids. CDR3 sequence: CASSFRFEAFF. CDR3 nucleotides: TGTGCCAGCAGCTTCAGGTTTGAAGCTTTCTTT.

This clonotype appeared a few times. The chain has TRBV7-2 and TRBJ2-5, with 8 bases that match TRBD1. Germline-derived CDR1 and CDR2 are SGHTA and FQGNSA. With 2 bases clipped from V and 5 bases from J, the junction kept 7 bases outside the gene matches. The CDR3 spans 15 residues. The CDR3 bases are TGTGCCAGCAGCTTAAATTCCAGGGGGCGCGAGACCCAGTACTTC. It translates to CASSLNSRGRETQYF.

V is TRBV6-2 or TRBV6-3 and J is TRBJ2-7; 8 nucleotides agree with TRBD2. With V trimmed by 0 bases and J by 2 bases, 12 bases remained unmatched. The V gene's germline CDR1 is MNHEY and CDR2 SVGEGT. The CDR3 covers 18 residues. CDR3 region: CASSYSKAVGSGAYEQYV. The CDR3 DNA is TGTGCCAGCAGTTACTCGAAGGCCGTCGGTAGCGGGGCCTACGAGCAGTACGTC.